This TCR beta chain is from a study of T-cell reconstitution after alpha-beta-depleted transplantation in children. The CDR3 is made up of 13 amino acids. The V segment lost 7 bases and the J segment 3 bases; nucleotides outside the gene matches: 8. The germline V gene encodes CDR1 SQVTM and CDR2 ANQGSEA. Details on this clonotype: Its antigen is unknown.

Unique molecular identifiers were incorporated during preparation of the TCRbeta library. MiXCR was run by TCRdb on the PCR reads, yielding one entry per CDR3 protein. The table has about 98,000 distinct CDR3 sequences, about 25% seen once. Study-wide results and limits: T-cell numbers and diversity one year post-transplant derived largely from freshly generated T cells. The study traced high day-60 TCRbeta diversity in some patients to surviving recipient T cells and thymic progenitors. Several hundred graft clones that had expanded were reportedly the source of alpha-beta T cells about two months after transplant.

The rearrangement links TRBV29-1 to TRBJ1-1; TRBD1 matches 7 bases. The sequencing here drew on PBMCs, taken before TCRalphabeta/CD19-depleted stem cell transplant. The sequence came from a boy aged 2 to 10 with acute lymphoblastic leukemia, due to receive a stem cell transplant. The CDR3 here is CSANRGRYTEAFF. CDR3 nucleotides: TGCAGCGCCAACAGGGGTCGGTACACTGAAGCTTTCTTT.